This T cell receptor beta chain was identified in a study of TIL therapy for anti-PD-1-resistant metastatic lung cancer. Time point described: pre-treatment sample, taken before nivolumab and TIL therapy. The tumor samples were excised metastases, mostly pleural nodules or supraclavicular lymph nodes. Patients then received nivolumab; progressors got lymphodepletion, TIL and IL-2. Germline assignment: CDR1 SGHTS and CDR2 YDEGEE. Trimming took 3 bases from V and 9 from J, leaving 7 bases between them. The CDR3 is made up of 10 amino acids. The libraries were made with immunoSEQ v3. Sequencing used immunoSEQ multiplex PCR; TCRdb keeps in-frame clones, though not all of them. This table holds 45,000 to 60,000 clones, less than 85% found once.

V usage is TRBV5-8 and J usage is TRBJ2-7; D possibly corresponds to TRBD1 (5 bases). The sample consisted of tumor tissue, taken at baseline. The sequence was collected from a person between 25 and 79 years old with non-small cell lung cancer. This CDR3 reads CASSSQGQYF. CDR3 bases: TGTGCCAGCAGCTCGCAGGGGCAGTACTTC.